This T cell receptor (beta chain) was identified during a study of breast tumors, draining lymph nodes, adjacent tissues. This clonotype was detected ten times or more. The target antigen is unknown. TCRdb used MiXCR to reprocess the multiplex PCR reads, holding one entry per CDR3 protein. This table holds roughly 130,000 distinct CDR3 sequences, just under 20% found once. Axillary draining lymph nodes of breast cancer patients supplied the node samples. General study points: Tumor T cell lymph node origin was a supported hypothesis, not proven.

CDR3 length: 14 amino acids. Germline CDR1 reads SEHNR; CDR2 reads FQNEAQ (reference sequence). V dropped 5 bases and J dropped 3 bases, with 10 bases sitting between them. The chain joins TRBV7-9 to TRBJ1-4; D is unresolved. The TCR originated in a female donor with breast cancer. Some clones in this sample may be carry-over from other donors' samples. The specimen sequenced was axillary lymph node tissue. The CDR3 region is CASSRAGSNEKLFF. The DNA of the CDR3 is TGTGCCAGCAGCCGGGCGGGATCTAATGAAAAACTGTTTTTT.